The present T cell receptor (beta chain) was sequenced within a study of blood T cells in healthy people across ages. As for the study in general: With template switching, about one barcoded beta molecule was captured per two T cells.

CDR3 size: 13 residues. From germline, CDR1 is SNHLY and CDR2 FYNNEI. Trimming pared 10 bases from V and 4 bases from J, leaving 16 bases between. A few counts support this clonotype. Every donor contributed roughly 10 milliliters of peripheral blood by blood draw. PCR was performed a second time for roughly 6 to 12 cycles using a sample-barcoded 5' primer and a J-beta primer mix. TCRdb redid the calling of the 5' RACE reads with MiXCR, one entry per CDR3 protein. The repertoire has 800,000 to 950,000 distinct CDR3 sequences, 36% of them found once; the top ten carry over 10%. Sequenced material: blood. This chain joins TRBV2 and TRBJ1-2; no clear D gene. This receptor was identified in a man in his late teens or twenties in good health. In DNA form, the CDR3 reads TGTGCCACCACGACCGGGTCCAGCTATGGCTACACCTTC. The encoded protein is CATTTGSSYGYTF.